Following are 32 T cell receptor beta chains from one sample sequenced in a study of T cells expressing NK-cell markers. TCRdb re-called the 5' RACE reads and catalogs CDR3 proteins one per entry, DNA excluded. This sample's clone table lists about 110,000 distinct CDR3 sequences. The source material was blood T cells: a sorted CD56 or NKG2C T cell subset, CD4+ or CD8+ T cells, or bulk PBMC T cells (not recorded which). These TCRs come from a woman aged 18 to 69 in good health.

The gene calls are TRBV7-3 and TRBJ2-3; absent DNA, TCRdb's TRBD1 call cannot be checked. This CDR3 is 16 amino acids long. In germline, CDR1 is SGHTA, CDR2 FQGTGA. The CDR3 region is CASSPQVAPIPDTQYF. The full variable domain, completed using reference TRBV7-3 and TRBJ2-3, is GAGVSQTPSNKVTEKGKYVELRCDPISGHTALYWYRQSLGQGPEFLIYFQGTGAADDSGLPNDRFFAVRPEGSVSTLKIQRTERGDSAVYLCASSPQVAPIPDTQYFGPGTRLTVL.

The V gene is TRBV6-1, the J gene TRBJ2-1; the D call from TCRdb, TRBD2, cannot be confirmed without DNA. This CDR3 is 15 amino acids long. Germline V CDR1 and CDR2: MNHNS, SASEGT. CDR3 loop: CASRTGLSLYNEQFF.

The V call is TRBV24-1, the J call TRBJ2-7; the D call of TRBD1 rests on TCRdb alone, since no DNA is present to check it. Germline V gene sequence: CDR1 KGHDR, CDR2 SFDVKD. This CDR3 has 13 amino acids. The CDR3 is CATSDLRGDEQYF.

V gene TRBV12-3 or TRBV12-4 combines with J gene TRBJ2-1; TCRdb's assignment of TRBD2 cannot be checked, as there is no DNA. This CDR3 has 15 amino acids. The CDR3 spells CASSSTSGRNNEQFF.

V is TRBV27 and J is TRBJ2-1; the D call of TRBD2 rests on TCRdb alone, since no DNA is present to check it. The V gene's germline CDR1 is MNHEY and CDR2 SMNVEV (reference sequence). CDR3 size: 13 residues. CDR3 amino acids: CASGLAGDNEQFF.

CDR3 loop: CASSQDPAGTSYNEQFF. This rearrangement joins TRBV4-3 to TRBJ2-1; the D gene TCRdb calls, TRBD2, cannot be checked with no DNA. Per the germline V gene, CDR1 is LGHNA and CDR2 is YSLEER. There are 17 residues in the CDR3.

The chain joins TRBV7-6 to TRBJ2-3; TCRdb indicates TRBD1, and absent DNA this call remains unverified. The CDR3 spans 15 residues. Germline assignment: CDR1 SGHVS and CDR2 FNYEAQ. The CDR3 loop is CASSLKRPYSDTQYF.

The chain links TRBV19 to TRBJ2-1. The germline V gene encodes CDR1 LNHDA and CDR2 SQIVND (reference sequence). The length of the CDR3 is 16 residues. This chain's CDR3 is CASSILGRGSYNEQFF.

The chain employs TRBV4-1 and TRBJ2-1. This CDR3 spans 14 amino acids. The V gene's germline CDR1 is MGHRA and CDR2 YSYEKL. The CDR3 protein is CASNQLGTYNEQFF.

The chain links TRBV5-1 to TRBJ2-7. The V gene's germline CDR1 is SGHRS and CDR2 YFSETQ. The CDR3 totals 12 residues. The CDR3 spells CASSLDLYEQYF.

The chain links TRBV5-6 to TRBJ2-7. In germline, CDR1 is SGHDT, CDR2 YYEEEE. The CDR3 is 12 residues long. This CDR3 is CASSISSYEQYF.

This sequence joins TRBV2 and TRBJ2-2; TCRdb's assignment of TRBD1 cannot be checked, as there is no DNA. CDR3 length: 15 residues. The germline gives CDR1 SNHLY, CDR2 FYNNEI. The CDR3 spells CASIQGGSGTGELFF. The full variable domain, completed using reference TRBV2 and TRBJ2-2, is EPEVTQTPSHQVTQMGQEVILRCVPISNHLYFYWYRQILGQKVEFLVSFYNNEISEKSEIFDDQFSVERPDGSNFTLKIRSTKLEDSAMYFCASIQGGSGTGELFFGEGSRLTVL.

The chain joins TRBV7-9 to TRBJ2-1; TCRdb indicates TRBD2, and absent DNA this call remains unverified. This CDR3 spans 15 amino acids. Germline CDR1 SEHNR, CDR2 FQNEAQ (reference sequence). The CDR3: CASSTVAGAGNEQFF.

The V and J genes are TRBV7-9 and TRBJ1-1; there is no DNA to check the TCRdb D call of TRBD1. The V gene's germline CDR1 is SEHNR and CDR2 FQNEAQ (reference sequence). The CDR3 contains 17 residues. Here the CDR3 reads CASSSYGVSGGPTEAFF.

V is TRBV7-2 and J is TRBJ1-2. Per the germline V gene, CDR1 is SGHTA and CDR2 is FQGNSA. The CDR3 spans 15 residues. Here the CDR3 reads CASSLAGGHPYGYTF.

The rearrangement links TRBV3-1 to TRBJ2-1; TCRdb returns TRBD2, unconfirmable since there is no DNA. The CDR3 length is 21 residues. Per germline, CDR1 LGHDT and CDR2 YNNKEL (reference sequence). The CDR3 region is CASSASITSGGLSSSYNEQFF.

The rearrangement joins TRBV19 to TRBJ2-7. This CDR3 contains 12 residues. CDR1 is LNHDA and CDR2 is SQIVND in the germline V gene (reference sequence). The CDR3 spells CASSIGPYEQYF.

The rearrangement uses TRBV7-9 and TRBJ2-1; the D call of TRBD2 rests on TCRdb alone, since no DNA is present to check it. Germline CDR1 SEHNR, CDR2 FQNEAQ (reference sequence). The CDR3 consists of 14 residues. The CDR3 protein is CASSFRTSSFEQFF.

The CDR3 sequence is CSARRTINTDTQYF. V is TRBV20-1 and J is TRBJ2-3. The CDR3 loop spans 14 amino acids. Germline V gives CDR1 DFQATT, CDR2 SNEGSKA (reference sequence).

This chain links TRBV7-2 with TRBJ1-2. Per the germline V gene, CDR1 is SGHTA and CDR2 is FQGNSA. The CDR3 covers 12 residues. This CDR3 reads CASTSGSRGYTF.

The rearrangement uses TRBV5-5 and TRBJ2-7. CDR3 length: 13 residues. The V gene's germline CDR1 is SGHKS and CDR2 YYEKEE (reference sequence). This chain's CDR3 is CASSFAPTYEQYF.

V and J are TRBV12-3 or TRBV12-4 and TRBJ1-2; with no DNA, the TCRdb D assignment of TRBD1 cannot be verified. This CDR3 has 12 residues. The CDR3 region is CASSGTDYGYTF.

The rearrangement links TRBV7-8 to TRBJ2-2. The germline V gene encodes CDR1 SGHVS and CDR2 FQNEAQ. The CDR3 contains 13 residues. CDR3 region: CASSLPGRGELFF.

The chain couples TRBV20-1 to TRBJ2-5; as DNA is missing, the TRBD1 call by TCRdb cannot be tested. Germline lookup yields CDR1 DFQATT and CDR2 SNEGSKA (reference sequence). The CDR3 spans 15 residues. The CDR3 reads CSARLQGRIGETQYF.

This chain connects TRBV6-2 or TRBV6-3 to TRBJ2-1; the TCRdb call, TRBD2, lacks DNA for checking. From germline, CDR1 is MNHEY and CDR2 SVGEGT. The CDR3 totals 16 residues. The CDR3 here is CASRDGLAVSYNEQFF.

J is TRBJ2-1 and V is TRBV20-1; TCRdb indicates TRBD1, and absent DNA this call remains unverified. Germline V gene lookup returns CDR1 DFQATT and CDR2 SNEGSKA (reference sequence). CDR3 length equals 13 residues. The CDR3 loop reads CSASTPLSVVQFF.

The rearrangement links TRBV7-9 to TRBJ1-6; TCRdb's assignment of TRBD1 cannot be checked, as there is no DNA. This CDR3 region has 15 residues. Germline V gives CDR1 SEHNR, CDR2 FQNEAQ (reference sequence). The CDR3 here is CAAAGGGDLSSPLHF. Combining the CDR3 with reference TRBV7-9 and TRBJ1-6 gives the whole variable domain DTGVSQNPRHKITKRGQNVTFRCDPISEHNRLYWYRQTLGQGPEFLTYFQNEAQLEKSRLLSDRFSAERPKGSFSTLEIQRTEQGDSAMYLCAAAGGGDLSSPLHFGNGTRLTVT.

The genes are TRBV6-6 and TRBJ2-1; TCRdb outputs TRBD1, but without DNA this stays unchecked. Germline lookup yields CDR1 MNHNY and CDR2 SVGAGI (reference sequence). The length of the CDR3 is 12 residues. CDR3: CASRTRVDEQFF.

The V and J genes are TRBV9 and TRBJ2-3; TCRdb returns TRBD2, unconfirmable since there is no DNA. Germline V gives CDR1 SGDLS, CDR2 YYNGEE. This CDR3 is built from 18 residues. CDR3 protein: CASSVAGGLAGYTDTQYF.

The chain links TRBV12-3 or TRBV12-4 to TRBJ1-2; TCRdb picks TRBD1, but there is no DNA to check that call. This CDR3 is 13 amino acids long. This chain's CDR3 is CASSPGQGSGYTF.

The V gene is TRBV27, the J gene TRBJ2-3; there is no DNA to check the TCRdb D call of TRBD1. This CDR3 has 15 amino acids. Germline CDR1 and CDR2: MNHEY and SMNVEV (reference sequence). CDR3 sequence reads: CASSLLSGPTDTQYF.

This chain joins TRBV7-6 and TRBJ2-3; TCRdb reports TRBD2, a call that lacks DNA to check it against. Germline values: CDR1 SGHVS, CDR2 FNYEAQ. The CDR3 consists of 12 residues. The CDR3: CASSSSAEGIRF.